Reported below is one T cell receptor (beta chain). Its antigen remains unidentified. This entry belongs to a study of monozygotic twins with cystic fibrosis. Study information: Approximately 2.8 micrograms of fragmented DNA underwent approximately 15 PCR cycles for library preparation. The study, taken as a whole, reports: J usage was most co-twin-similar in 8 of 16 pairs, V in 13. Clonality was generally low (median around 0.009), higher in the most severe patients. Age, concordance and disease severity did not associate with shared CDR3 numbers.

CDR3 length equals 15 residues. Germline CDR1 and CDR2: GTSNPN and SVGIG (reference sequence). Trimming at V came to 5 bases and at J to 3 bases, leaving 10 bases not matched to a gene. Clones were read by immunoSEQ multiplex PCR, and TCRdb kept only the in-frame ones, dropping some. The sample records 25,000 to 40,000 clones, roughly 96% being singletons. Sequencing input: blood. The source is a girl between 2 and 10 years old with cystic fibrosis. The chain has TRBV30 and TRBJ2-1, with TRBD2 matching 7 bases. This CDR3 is CAWEEMASGYNEQFF. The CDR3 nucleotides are TGTGCCTGGGAGGAGATGGCTAGCGGCTACAATGAGCAGTTCTTC. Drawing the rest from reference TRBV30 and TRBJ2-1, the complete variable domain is SQTIHQWPATLVQPVGSPLSLECTVEGTSNPNLYWYRQAAGRGLQLLFYSVGIGQISSEVPQNLSASRPQDRQFILSSKKLLLSDSGFYLCAWEEMASGYNEQFFGPGTRLTVL.